These 9 T cell receptor beta chains share one sample of origin, sequenced in a study of low-dose radiotherapy and immunotherapy resistance in tumors. Primers targeting TRAV and TRBV primed first-strand cDNA, covering alpha and beta chains. The PCR that amplified TCRs ran for approximately 20 cycles, relying on a constant-region primer and a V-primer adapter. MiXCR, run by TCRdb on the reads, gives a single entry per CDR3 protein. There are nearly 95,000 distinct CDR3 sequences in the sample; 9.4% occur only once, and around 0.98% lies in the top ten. Described time point: before trial treatment. Sequencing was performed on PBMCs, taken before treatment. These receptors were collected from a male donor with prostate cancer.

Of note for this clonotype: A much larger clone lies one base from this, so it may be a read error. This sequence joins TRBV30 and TRBJ2-5; D possibly matches TRBD1 or TRBD2 (6 bases each). The V end lost 0 bases, the J end lost 7 bases, and 12 bases lay between the germline ends. Germline CDR1 reads GTSNPN; CDR2 reads SVGIG (reference sequence). The CDR3 covers 13 residues. DNA of the CDR3: TGTGCCTGGAGTGTAAGGGGGGAAATGACCCAGTACTTC. This encodes CAWSVRGEMTQYF.

This clonotype came up many times. The J gene is TRBJ2-5, the V gene TRBV7-2; no definite D call. The CDR3 sequence is 13 residues long. Germline CDR1 and CDR2: SGHTA and FQGNSA. Trimming shortened V by 5 bases and J by 1 base, and 8 bases separated the two germline ends. This chain's CDR3 is CASSRMGQETQYF. The CDR3 DNA reads TGTGCCAGCAGCCGAATGGGCCAAGAGACCCAGTACTTC.

The V call is TRBV7-9, the J call TRBJ1-1; 8 bases map to TRBD1. The germline V gene has CDR1 SEHNR and CDR2 FQNEAQ (reference sequence). Trimming cost V 5 bases and J 3 bases; bases outside gene matches: 8. This CDR3 is built from 15 residues. DNA of the CDR3: TGTGCCAGCAGCCCTAGGACAGGGAGGGACACTGAAGCTTTCTTT. It specifies CASSPRTGRDTEAFF.

In its sample, this clonotype was seen many times. The CDR3 coding sequence is TGTGCCAGCAGCCACAGGCCCGGGCTAGCGGTCTACGAGCAGTACTTC. Its protein is CASSHRPGLAVYEQYF. V is TRBV3-1 and J is TRBJ2-7; 7 nucleotides agree with TRBD2. Trimming took 3 bases from V and 3 from J; bases not matched to a gene: 11. The CDR3 totals 16 residues. Germline assignment: CDR1 LGHDT and CDR2 YNNKEL (reference sequence).

This clonotype was seen many times. V usage is TRBV9 and J usage is TRBJ1-1; a weak D match, TRBD1 (6 bases). CDR1 and CDR2 from the germline V gene are SGDLS and YYNGEE. The CDR3 extends over 12 amino acids. The ends were cut back, 4 bases at V and 8 bases at J, with 12 bases in the middle. The CDR3 here is CASSLGGGEAFF. CDR3 DNA sequence: TGTGCCAGCAGCCTAGGAGGGGGGGAAGCTTTCTTT.

This clonotype has at least ten counts. The chain recombines TRBV6-5 with TRBJ2-7; 8 bases agree with TRBD1. V gave up 0 bases and J gave up 2 bases; unmatched junction bases: 3. CDR1 and CDR2 from the germline V gene are MNHEY and SVGAGI. The CDR3 runs to 15 residues. CDR3 amino acids: CASSYSGTGTYEQYF. The CDR3 DNA follows: TGTGCCAGCAGTTACTCGGGGACAGGAACCTACGAGCAGTACTTC.

This clonotype was seen many times. CDR3: CASSQSLGISNQPQHF. In DNA form, the CDR3 reads TGCGCCAGCAGTCAATCGTTGGGGATTAGCAATCAGCCCCAGCATTTT. The J gene is TRBJ1-5, the V gene TRBV23-1; D remains ambiguous. TRBV23-1 is marked as an open reading frame, function uncertain. V was pared by 0 bases and J by 0 bases, with 9 bases between. The CDR3 sequence is 16 residues long.

This clonotype was seen a few times. The CDR3 DNA reads TGTGCCAGCAGCCGTCTGGGGGAGGGCAGAGATGAGCAGTTCTTC. Its protein product is CASSRLGEGRDEQFF. The chain joins TRBV13 to TRBJ2-1; 7 nucleotides agree with TRBD2. CDR1 is PRHDT and CDR2 is FYEKMQ in the germline V gene (reference sequence). V was pared by 5 bases and J by 8 bases, with 12 bases of the junction left unmatched. The CDR3 is 15 amino acids.

This clonotype has at least ten counts. V and J are TRBV18 and TRBJ2-6; D gene ambiguous. Between the trimmed V and J ends, which lost 2 bases and 1 base, there was a span of 9 bases. The germline CDR1 and CDR2 sequences are KGHSH and LQKENI. This CDR3 comprises 16 residues. This CDR3 is CASSPIEVSGANVLTF. For the CDR3, the DNA is TGTGCCAGCTCACCAATAGAGGTTTCTGGGGCCAACGTCCTGACTTTC.